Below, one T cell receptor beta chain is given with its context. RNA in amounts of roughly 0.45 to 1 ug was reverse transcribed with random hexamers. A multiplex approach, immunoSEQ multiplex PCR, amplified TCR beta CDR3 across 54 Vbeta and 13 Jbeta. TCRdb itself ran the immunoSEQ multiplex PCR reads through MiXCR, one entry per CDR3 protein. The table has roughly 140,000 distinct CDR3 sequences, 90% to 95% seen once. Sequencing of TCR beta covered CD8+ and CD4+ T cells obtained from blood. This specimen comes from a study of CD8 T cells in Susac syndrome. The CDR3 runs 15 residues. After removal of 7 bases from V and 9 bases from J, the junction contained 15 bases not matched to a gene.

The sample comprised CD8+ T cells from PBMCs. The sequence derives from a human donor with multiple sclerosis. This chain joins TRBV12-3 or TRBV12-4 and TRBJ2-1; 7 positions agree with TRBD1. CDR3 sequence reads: CASTPYRGPGGEQFF. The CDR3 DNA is TGTGCCAGCACCCCTTACAGGGGACCCGGCGGTGAGCAGTTCTTC.